The 12 T cell receptor beta chains below come from one sample, sequenced in a study of T-cell memory formation after mild COVID-19. TCRdb analysed the 5' RACE reads with MiXCR anew, one entry per CDR3 protein. This sample has about 430,000 distinct CDR3 sequences, with around 24% found just once. The sample comprised PBMCs or a T cell subset sorted from them (not recorded which). Every receptor here comes from an adult woman who had mild COVID-19 (a few samples of this study predate the infection). Cell type and time point are not known.

This clonotype has a handful of counts. The V and J genes are TRBV12-3 or TRBV12-4 and TRBJ2-5; no definite D call. This CDR3 contains 13 residues. V was pared by 3 bases and J by 5 bases, with 10 bases between. CDR3 in DNA: TGTGCCAGCAGTTTTAAGGGCTTGGAGACCCAGTACTTC. Translation: CASSFKGLETQYF.

V is TRBV3-2 and J is TRBJ2-3. TRBV3-2 represents a pseudogene. The length of the CDR3 is 13 residues. The CDR3 protein is CASSQRSTDTQYF. The CDR3 nucleotides read TGTGCCAGCAGCCAGCGTAGCACAGATACGCAGTATTTT.

This clonotype was observed at least ten times. The rearrangement uses TRBV5-1 and TRBJ2-7; tentatively, D is TRBD2 (6 bases). The V gene lost 4 bases and the J gene lost 3 bases, with 14 bases spanning the gap. Germline V gene sequence: CDR1 SGHRS, CDR2 YFSETQ. The CDR3 sequence is 14 residues long. CDR3 sequence (DNA): TGCGCCAGCAGCCCGGGGGTAGGAGGCTACGAGCAGTACTTC. Translating it yields CASSPGVGGYEQYF.

This chain joins TRBV20-1 and TRBJ2-7; D ambiguous. With 2 bases removed from V and 1 base from J, the gap between germline ends came to 21 bases. Germline V gene data show CDR1 as DFQATT and CDR2 as SNEGSKA (reference sequence). CDR3 size: 17 residues. The CDR3 region is CSARHSSWTDKSYEQYF. The CDR3 coding sequence is TGCAGTGCTAGACATAGCTCCTGGACGGATAAGTCCTACGAGCAGTACTTC.

This clonotype was observed a few times. The chain has TRBV5-1 and TRBJ2-7, with 10 bases identical to TRBD1. V lost 4 bases, J lost 6 bases, and 4 bases stayed unmatched. This CDR3 is 13 amino acids long. Germline values: CDR1 SGHRS, CDR2 YFSETQ. CDR3 sequence (DNA): TGCGCCAGCAGCAGAGGACAGGGGGGCGAGCAGTACTTC. Translating gives CASSRGQGGEQYF. The whole variable domain, filled in from reference TRBV5-1 and TRBJ2-7, reads KAGVTQTPRYLIKTRGQQVTLSCSPISGHRSVSWYQQTPGQGLQFLFEYFSETQRNKGNFPGRFSGRQFSNSRSEMNVSTLELGDSALYLCASSRGQGGEQYFGPGTRLTVT.

This chain uses TRBV6-5 with TRBJ2-1; unclear D gene. In germline, CDR1 is MNHEY, CDR2 SVGAGI. This CDR3 contains 14 residues. V shed 4 bases and J shed 8 bases, with 15 bases lying between them. CDR3 DNA sequence: TGTGCCAGCAGTTTCCAAGGTCCGTTGGATGAGCAGTTCTTC. It specifies CASSFQGPLDEQFF.

V gene TRBV4-2 combines with J gene TRBJ2-3; perhaps TRBD2 as D (5 bases). Germline V gene data show CDR1 as LGHNA and CDR2 as YNFKEQ. Between the trimmed V and J ends, which lost 0 bases and 5 bases, there was a span of 12 bases. The CDR3 is 15 residues long. Here the CDR3 DNA reads TGTGCCAGCAGCCAAGATCATGCGGGTGTAGATACGCAGTATTTT. Amino acids: CASSQDHAGVDTQYF.

This clonotype turned up a few times. The chain couples TRBV7-6 to TRBJ2-5, with a tentative D call TRBD2 (6 bases). Trimming took 4 bases from V and 1 from J, leaving 13 bases between them. Germline V CDR1 and CDR2: SGHVS, FNYEAQ. The CDR3 totals 15 residues. CDR3 amino acids: CASSSPGGSQETQYF. CDR3 DNA: TGTGCCAGCAGCTCTCCTGGAGGGAGCCAAGAGACCCAGTACTTC.

A few counts support this clonotype. The genes are TRBV12-3 or TRBV12-4 and TRBJ2-6, with D hard to call. V was clipped by 6 bases and J by 4 bases, with 7 bases between them. The CDR3 runs to 13 residues. CDR3 sequence (DNA): TGTGCCAGCAGGGTCGTCGGGGCCAACGTCCTGACTTTC. It yields the protein CASRVVGANVLTF.

The V gene is TRBV20-1, the J gene TRBJ1-4; D gene uncertain. The CDR3 is 11 amino acids. Germline CDR1 DFQATT, CDR2 SNEGSKA (reference sequence). V gave up 0 bases and J gave up 7 bases, with 3 bases separating them. The CDR3 here is CSARDGEKLFF. The CDR3, as DNA: TGCAGTGCTAGAGATGGTGAAAAACTGTTTTTT.

This chain uses TRBV19 with TRBJ1-1; D is uncertain. From germline, CDR1 is LNHDA and CDR2 SQIVND (reference sequence). V lost 4 bases and J 0 bases, leaving 12 bases between the germline ends. The CDR3 loop spans 15 amino acids. The CDR3 here is CASSTGGSLNTEAFF. The CDR3 coding sequence is TGTGCCAGTAGTACGGGAGGGTCTCTGAACACTGAAGCTTTCTTT.

This clonotype was recorded a few times. The rearrangement uses TRBV11-3 and TRBJ2-2; unclear D gene. V was cut by 5 bases and J by 1 base, with 8 bases left in between. The CDR3 has 14 residues. Germline V gene data show CDR1 as SGHNT and CDR2 as YENEEA. CDR3 DNA: TGTGCCAGCAGCCTCATGCTGAACACCGGGGAGCTGTTTTTT. It translates to CASSLMLNTGELFF.